The 8 T cell receptor beta chains presented below share a single source sample, sequenced in a study of CD8 T cells in ankylosing spondylitis. Findings and caveats of the study: The study identified a TCR beta motif of under 10 highly homologous variants that appeared characteristic of ankylosing spondylitis blood.

MiXCR, applied by TCRdb to the 5' RACE reads, yields one record per CDR3 protein. The table lists about 210,000 distinct CDR3 sequences, about 7.3% of them singletons, with 14% in the top ten. Their cognate antigens are unknown. The source material was blood, either unsorted or a sorted T cell fraction (not recorded which). The receptors were gathered from a male donor with ankylosing spondylitis.

This clonotype was counted a few times. The V and J genes are TRBV5-5 and TRBJ1-6, with D maybe TRBD1 (6 bases). V was trimmed by 6 bases and J by 0 bases, leaving 13 bases between them. Germline V gives CDR1 SGHKS, CDR2 YYEKEE (reference sequence). The CDR3 is 16 residues long. The CDR3 DNA reads as TGTGCCAGCAACTTCGACAGGAGCTCCTATAATTCACCCCTCCACTTT. This encodes CASNFDRSSYNSPLHF.

This clonotype came up a few times. The chain is built from TRBV30 and TRBJ2-4; 9 bases are a match to TRBD2. This CDR3 is 15 amino acids long. V gave up 0 bases and J gave up 9 bases; unmatched junction bases: 9. Germline CDR1 and CDR2: GTSNPN and SVGIG (reference sequence). CDR3 sequence: CAWSVAGLASVIQYF. The CDR3 DNA reads as TGTGCCTGGAGTGTAGCGGGACTAGCATCAGTCATTCAGTACTTC. The whole variable domain, remainder taken from reference TRBV30 and TRBJ2-4, is SQTIHQWPATLVQPVGSPLSLECTVEGTSNPNLYWYRQAAGRGLQLLFYSVGIGQISSEVPQNLSASRPQDRQFILSSKKLLLSDSGFYLCAWSVAGLASVIQYFGAGTRLSVL.

This clonotype was recorded at least ten times. V and J are TRBV7-9 and TRBJ1-1, with D possibly TRBD1 on 5 matching bases. Germline V gives CDR1 SEHNR, CDR2 FQNEAQ (reference sequence). V was trimmed by 5 bases and J by 6 bases, leaving 10 bases between them. The CDR3 loop spans 12 amino acids. The chain's CDR3 is CASSPRGAEAFF. The CDR3 DNA sequence: TGTGCCAGCAGCCCGAGGGGAGCTGAAGCTTTCTTT.

This clonotype came up many times. The V gene is TRBV5-1, the J gene TRBJ2-1; no clear D gene. The CDR3 has 12 residues. Trimming pared 1 base from V and 9 bases from J, leaving 8 bases between. CDR1 SGHRS and CDR2 YFSETQ come from the germline V gene. The CDR3, as DNA: TGCGCCAGCAGCTTGTACGGGCGTGAGCAGTTCTTC. Protein product: CASSLYGREQFF. Full variable domain (remainder filled in from reference TRBV5-1 and TRBJ2-1): KAGVTQTPRYLIKTRGQQVTLSCSPISGHRSVSWYQQTPGQGLQFLFEYFSETQRNKGNFPGRFSGRQFSNSRSEMNVSTLELGDSALYLCASSLYGREQFFGPGTRLTVL.

This clonotype was counted ten times or more. The chain has TRBV5-6 and TRBJ1-2; possible D gene TRBD1, 6 bases. With 0 bases removed from V and 4 bases from J, the gap between germline ends came to 13 bases. This CDR3 contains 15 residues. Germline-derived CDR1 and CDR2 are SGHDT and YYEEEE. For the CDR3, the DNA is TGTGCCAGCAGCTTGGCCCGGGGGGCGAGCTATGGCTACACCTTC. This encodes CASSLARGASYGYTF.

This clonotype was seen ten or more times. This sequence joins TRBV27 and TRBJ2-7; a weak D match, TRBD2 (5 bases). Germline V lookup: CDR1 MNHEY, CDR2 SMNVEV (reference sequence). V lost 3 bases, J lost 2 bases, and 8 bases lay in between. The CDR3 extends over 13 amino acids. CDR3 protein: CASSFRGPYEQYF. For the CDR3, the DNA is TGTGCCAGCAGTTTTAGAGGGCCCTACGAGCAGTACTTC.

This clonotype was detected ten times or more. This sequence joins TRBV7-9 and TRBJ1-2, with TRBD1 matching 7 bases. With 5 bases clipped from V and 6 bases from J, the junction kept 3 bases outside the gene matches. The CDR3 covers 12 residues. Germline loops: CDR1 SEHNR, CDR2 FQNEAQ (reference sequence). This chain's CDR3 is CASSIRGDGYTF. The CDR3 DNA follows: TGTGCCAGCAGCATCAGGGGGGATGGCTACACCTTC.

The chain couples TRBV7-9 to TRBJ2-5; D unclear. Germline V gene lookup returns CDR1 SEHNR and CDR2 FQNEAQ (reference sequence). Trimming shortened V by 5 bases and J by 5 bases, and 15 bases separated the two germline ends. The CDR3 length is 14 residues. The CDR3 DNA reads as TGTGCCAGCAGCAAAACTCGTCCGGAGGAGACCCAGTACTTC. This codes for CASSKTRPEETQYF.